Listed below are T cell receptor beta chains from one sample, sequenced in a study of T cell repertoires in cytomegalovirus infection. Each CDR3 protein gets one entry after TCRdb re-called the reads with MiXCR. The repertoire consists of 170,000 or so distinct CDR3 sequences, with roughly an eighth occurring once and the leading ten covering 25% to 30%. Material: PBMCs. Receptor source: a human donor in good health (CMV status not recorded). Some clones in this sample may be carry-over from other donors' samples. Both conserved end residues are part of each CDR3. A D gene is named only where the DNA matches it firmly. Clone size is not always given. Where it is, it says once, few, many or a class for expanded clones.

v_gene: TRBV28
abundance: .
j_gene: TRBJ2-2
d_gene: .
CDR3aa: CASSLSTRTENTGELFF
CDR3nt: TGTGCCAGCAGTTTAAGCACTAGGACGGAGAACACCGGGGAGCTGTTTTTT

v_gene: TRBV6-6
abundance: many
j_gene: TRBJ1-1
d_gene: .
CDR3aa: CASSREGSTEAFF
CDR3nt: TGTGCCAGCAGTCGTGAGGGGAGTACTGAAGCTTTCTTT

v_gene: TRBV28
abundance: .
j_gene: TRBJ2-7
d_gene: .
CDR3aa: CASSFNPGSIYEQYF
CDR3nt: TGTGCCAGCAGCTTCAATCCGGGGTCGATCTACGAGCAGTACTTC

v_gene: TRBV15
abundance: .
j_gene: TRBJ1-2
d_gene: .
CDR3aa: CATSGRPSGGYTF
CDR3nt: TGTGCCACCAGCGGCCGGCCAAGTGGTGGCTACACCTTC

v_gene: TRBV7-8
abundance: few
j_gene: TRBJ2-1
d_gene: .
CDR3aa: CASSLDSLNNEQFF
CDR3nt: TGTGCCAGCAGCTTAGACAGTCTTAACAATGAGCAGTTCTTC

v_gene: TRBV7-3
abundance: many
j_gene: TRBJ2-1
d_gene: .
CDR3aa: CASSLKGREQFF
CDR3nt: TGTGCCAGCAGCTTAAAGGGTCGGGAGCAGTTCTTC

v_gene: TRBV10-3
abundance: .
j_gene: TRBJ2-1
d_gene: .
CDR3aa: CAISESGLFHEQFF
CDR3nt: TGTGCCATCAGTGAGTCGGGGCTCTTTCATGAGCAGTTCTTC

v_gene: TRBV28
abundance: many
j_gene: TRBJ1-1
d_gene: .
CDR3aa: CASSRRPTEAFF
CDR3nt: TGTGCCAGCAGCCGCCGACCAACTGAAGCTTTCTTT

v_gene: TRBV11-2
abundance: .
j_gene: TRBJ1-4
d_gene: .
CDR3aa: CASSLDRSNEKLFF
CDR3nt: TGTGCCAGCAGCTTAGATAGGAGTAATGAGAAACTGTTTTTT

v_gene: TRBV7-3
abundance: many
j_gene: TRBJ2-3
d_gene: TRBD2
CDR3aa: CASSSSGSPDTQYF
CDR3nt: TGTGCCAGCAGCTCTAGCGGGAGCCCAGATACGCAGTATTTT

v_gene: TRBV5-6
abundance: few
j_gene: TRBJ1-5
d_gene: .
CDR3aa: CASSFSRRDQPQHF
CDR3nt: TGTGCCAGCAGCTTCTCCCGTCGGGATCAGCCCCAGCATTTT

v_gene: TRBV20-1
abundance: .
j_gene: TRBJ2-7
d_gene: .
CDR3aa: CSARDVGGHPLYEQYF
CDR3nt: TGCAGTGCTAGAGATGTTGGGGGACACCCACTCTACGAGCAGTACTTC

v_gene: TRBV27
abundance: few
j_gene: TRBJ1-1
d_gene: .
CDR3aa: CASSLSGGGEAFF
CDR3nt: TGTGCCAGCAGTTTATCGGGAGGGGGTGAAGCTTTCTTT